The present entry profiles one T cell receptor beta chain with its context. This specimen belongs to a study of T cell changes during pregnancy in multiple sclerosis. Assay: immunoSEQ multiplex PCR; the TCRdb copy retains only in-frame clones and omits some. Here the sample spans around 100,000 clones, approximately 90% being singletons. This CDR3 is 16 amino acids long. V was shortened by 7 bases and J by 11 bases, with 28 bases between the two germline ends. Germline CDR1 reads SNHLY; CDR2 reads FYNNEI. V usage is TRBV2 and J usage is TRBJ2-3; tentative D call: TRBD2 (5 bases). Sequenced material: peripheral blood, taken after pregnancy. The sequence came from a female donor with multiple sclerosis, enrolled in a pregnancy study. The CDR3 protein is CASTRRVLVAVSEQYF. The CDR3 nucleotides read TGTGCCAGCACCCGAAGGGTACTAGTGGCGGTATCAGAGCAGTATTTT.